This T cell receptor beta chain was captured by sequencing in a study of Ad26.COV2.S vaccination and SARS-CoV-2 variants. CDR1 and CDR2 from the germline V gene are LNHDA and SQIVND (reference sequence). The CDR3 is made up of 16 amino acids. The germline V and J ends were trimmed by 2 bases and 0 bases, with 8 bases remaining between them. As to treatment: 15 to 20 received Ad26.COV2.S at low or high dose, single or two shots; about 5 received placebo; per-sample allocation not given. The samples date from day 63 after the first vaccine or placebo injection. Remarks on this clone: Its target is not known.

Study conclusions and caveats: Whether participants received vaccine or placebo, their non-spike TCR breadth was similar. Greater spike-specific TCR breadth was seen in vaccine recipients than in placebo recipients.

Sequenced by immunoSEQ multiplex PCR; TCRdb stores in-frame clones only, minus some. The sample consists of a few hundred thousand clones, around 87% of them appearing once. This specimen was peripheral blood, taken in a trial of Ad26.COV2.S vaccine versus placebo. The sequence came from a person aged 18-65 years who received the Ad26.COV2.S COVID-19 vaccine or a placebo. The chain employs TRBV19 and TRBJ1-6; D ambiguous. CDR3 sequence (DNA): TGTGCCAGTAGTATATCCCCCAGCTCCTATAATTCACCCCTCCACTTT. Translated: CASSISPSSYNSPLHF.